These 11 T cell receptor beta chains were sequenced from one sample in a study of blood T cells in healthy people across ages. A second 7 to 11 cycle PCR used barcoded and J-beta primers. Each CDR3 protein gets one entry after TCRdb re-called the 5' RACE reads with MiXCR. The sample has 600,000 to 1,000,000 distinct CDR3 sequences; 58% are singletons. The specimen sequenced was blood. The receptors come from a man under 40 in good health.

The chain recombines TRBV10-1 with TRBJ2-3; maybe TRBD1 (6 bases). The germline V gene encodes CDR1 WNHNN and CDR2 SYGVQD (reference sequence). V was trimmed by 9 bases and J by 0 bases, leaving 13 bases between them. This CDR3 spans 14 amino acids. CDR3 coding DNA: TGCGCCAGTCACCCTGGGGGCAGCACAGATACGCAGTATTTT. Its translation: CASHPGGSTDTQYF.

The V gene is TRBV12-3 or TRBV12-4, the J gene TRBJ2-3; D possibly corresponds to TRBD1 (8 bases). The CDR3 consists of 17 residues. Deletions cut 6 bases from V and 2 bases from J, with 21 bases between. The CDR3 reads CASRVDGGTGITDTQYF. CDR3 coding DNA: TGTGCCAGCAGAGTCGACGGGGGGACAGGCATCACAGATACGCAGTATTTT.

V and J are TRBV7-2 and TRBJ2-3; D assignment may be TRBD1 or TRBD2 (5 bases each). This CDR3 spans 16 amino acids. Trimming left V 9 bases short and J 2 bases short, with 21 bases between. Germline CDR1 SGHTA, CDR2 FQGNSA. CDR3 sequence: CASGAGGRGFTDTQYF. The CDR3, as DNA: TGTGCCAGTGGGGCGGGCGGCCGGGGTTTCACAGATACGCAGTATTTT.

V usage is TRBV10-2 and J usage is TRBJ2-3; D gene uncertain. The CDR3 has 15 amino acids. Trimming left V 2 bases short and J 2 bases short, with 11 bases between. Germline values: CDR1 WSHSY, CDR2 SAAADI. CDR3 coding DNA: TGCGCCAGCAGTGAGCGCTTGCGGACCACAGATACGCAGTATTTT. Its translation is CASSERLRTTDTQYF.

This clonotype was counted a few times. This sequence joins TRBV5-1 and TRBJ2-3; D is perhaps TRBD1 (6 bases). The germline V and J ends were trimmed by 7 bases and 2 bases, with 14 bases remaining between them. The CDR3 totals 14 residues. Germline V gene data show CDR1 as SGHRS and CDR2 as YFSETQ. The CDR3 sequence is CASGLRGNTDTQYF. CDR3 nucleotides: TGCGCCAGCGGACTGAGGGGGAACACAGATACGCAGTATTTT.

The rearrangement uses TRBV27 and TRBJ2-3; no clear D. V lost 6 bases to trimming and J lost 2 bases, with 12 bases between them. The V gene's germline CDR1 is MNHEY and CDR2 SMNVEV (reference sequence). The CDR3 runs 14 residues. In nucleotides, the CDR3 is TGTGCCAGCAGCCAATGGGCATCCACAGATACGCAGTATTTT. Protein product: CASSQWASTDTQYF.

The chain links TRBV20-1 to TRBJ2-3; 9 positions agree with TRBD2. Germline lookup yields CDR1 DFQATT and CDR2 SNEGSKA (reference sequence). Unmatched junction bases numbered 6, after V lost 0 bases and J lost 2 bases. The CDR3 covers 16 residues. Here the CDR3 reads CSARDLSGGTTDTQYF. In DNA, the CDR3 is TGCAGTGCTAGAGATTTAAGCGGGGGGACCACAGATACGCAGTATTTT.

The chain has TRBV10-3 and TRBJ1-4, with D perhaps matching TRBD1 (5 bases). The ends were cut back, 0 bases at V and 8 bases at J, with 16 bases in the middle. Germline CDR1 reads ENHRY; CDR2 reads SYGVKD. The CDR3 is made up of 16 amino acids. CDR3 coding DNA: TGTGCCATCAGTGAGTCCGCCCGAGGGGCGGGGGAAAAACTGTTTTTT. Amino acid sequence: CAISESARGAGEKLFF.

CDR3 coding DNA: TGTGCCAGCAGTTACGACCTAGCCAAAAACATTCAGTACTTC. Translated: CASSYDLAKNIQYF. The rearrangement uses TRBV6-2 or TRBV6-3 and TRBJ2-4; D remains unclear. The CDR3 length is 14 residues. Germline CDR1 reads MNHEY; CDR2 reads SVGEGT. Trimming took off 2 bases at V and 0 bases at J, with 5 bases between the two ends.

This chain links TRBV11-2 with TRBJ2-7; TRBD1 is a possible D gene (6 bases). The germline V gene encodes CDR1 SGHAT and CDR2 FQNNGV. V gave up 5 bases and J gave up 0 bases, with 14 bases separating them. This CDR3 region has 15 residues. CDR3 DNA: TGTGCCAGCAGCCCCCGGACAGAAACCTCCTACGAGCAGTACTTC. This gives the protein CASSPRTETSYEQYF.

The rearrangement joins TRBV20-1 to TRBJ2-7; TRBD1 or TRBD2 may be the D gene (7 bases each). Trimming removed 6 bases from V and 0 bases from J, with 18 bases in between. The CDR3 consists of 15 residues. Germline V lookup: CDR1 DFQATT, CDR2 SNEGSKA (reference sequence). CDR3 DNA sequence: TGCAGTGCCCTGAACAGGGGAGGGGACTCCTACGAGCAGTACTTC. Its protein product is CSALNRGGDSYEQYF.